This T cell receptor beta chain was sequenced in a study of cytomegalovirus exposure and HLA in healthy donors. V was pared by 6 bases and J by 4 bases, with 6 bases of the junction left unmatched. This CDR3 contains 14 residues. CDR1 and CDR2 (germline): MDHEN, SYDVKM. Findings and caveats of the study: A later look showed TCR association rates differing by HLA locus, highest for DRB1 and lowest for HLA-C.

A multiplex PCR was run with 60 Vbeta primers and 13 Jbeta primers. Sequencing was performed with immunoSEQ multiplex PCR; in TCRdb, only in-frame clones are kept and a portion is missing. The sample has about 110,000 clones; 60% to 75% are singletons. Note on this clone: Antigen unknown.

The specimen was PBMCs. This receptor was taken from a young man in good health and CMV-seronegative. This rearrangement joins TRBV28 to TRBJ1-2, with 9 bases fitting TRBD1. DNA for the CDR3: TGTGCCAGCAGCCAGACAGGGGGTGTCTATGGCTACACCTTC. Its translation: CASSQTGGVYGYTF.